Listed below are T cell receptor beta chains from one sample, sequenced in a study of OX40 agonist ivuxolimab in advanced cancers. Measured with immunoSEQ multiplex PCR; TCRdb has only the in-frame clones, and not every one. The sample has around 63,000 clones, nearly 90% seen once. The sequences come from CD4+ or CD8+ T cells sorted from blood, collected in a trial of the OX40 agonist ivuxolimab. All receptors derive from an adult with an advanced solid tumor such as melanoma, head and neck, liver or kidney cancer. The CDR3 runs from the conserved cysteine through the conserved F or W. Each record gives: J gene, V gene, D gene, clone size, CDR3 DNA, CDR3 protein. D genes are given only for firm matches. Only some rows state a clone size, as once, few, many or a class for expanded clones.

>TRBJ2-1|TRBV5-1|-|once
TGCGCCAGCAGTCGGGACTTTTACAATGAGCAGTTCTTC
CASSRDFYNEQFF
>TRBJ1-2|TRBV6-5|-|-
TGTGCCAGCAGACCTCGGACAGCTAACTATGGCTACACCTTC
CASRPRTANYGYTF
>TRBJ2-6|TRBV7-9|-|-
TGTGCCAGCAGCCGTTCATCTGGGGCCAACGTCCTGACTTTC
CASSRSSGANVLTF
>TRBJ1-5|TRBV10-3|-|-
TGTGCCATCAGTGAAGTAGATCAGCCCCAGCATTTT
CAISEVDQPQHF
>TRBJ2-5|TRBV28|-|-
TGTGCCAGCAGTTCAGGGGATCTGGAGACCCAGTACTTC
CASSSGDLETQYF
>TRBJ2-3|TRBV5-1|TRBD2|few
TGCGCCAGCGTTACCGGGACTAGCGGGAGTGGGGATACGCAGTATTTT
CASVTGTSGSGDTQYF
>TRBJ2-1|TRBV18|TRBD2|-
TGTGCCAGCTCATCGCGTTTACTAGCGGGAGGTGGCAATGAGCAGTTCTTC
CASSSRLLAGGGNEQFF
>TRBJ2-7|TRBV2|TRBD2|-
TGTGCCAGCACCATAGCGACGGGGGGCTACGAGCAGTACTTC
CASTIATGGYEQYF
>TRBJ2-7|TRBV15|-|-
TGTGCCACCAGCAGATCCTACCGGGACGGTGTGGATGAGCAGTACTTC
CATSRSYRDGVDEQYF
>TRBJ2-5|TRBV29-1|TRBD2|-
TGCAGCGGCACCCTAGCGGGGCGACAAGAGACCCAGTACTTC
CSGTLAGRQETQYF
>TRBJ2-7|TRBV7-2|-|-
TGTGCCAGCAGATCTATCACCGGGGGCTCCTACGAGCAGTACTTC
CASRSITGGSYEQYF
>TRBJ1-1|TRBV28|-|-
TGTGCCAGCGGCGGGGGAGCTTTCTTT
CASGGGAFF
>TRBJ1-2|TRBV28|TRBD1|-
TGTGCCAGCCAGGGGGCGAACTATGGCTACACCTTC
CASQGANYGYTF
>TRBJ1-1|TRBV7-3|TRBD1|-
TGTGCCAGCAGCCGAGGACAGGGGGGAAACACTGAAGCTTTCTTT
CASSRGQGGNTEAFF
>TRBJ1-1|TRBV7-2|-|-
TGTGCCAGCAGCTTAGGAGTGGGACAACTTTACACTGAAGCTTTCTTT
CASSLGVGQLYTEAFF
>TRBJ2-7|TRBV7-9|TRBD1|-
TGTGCCAGCAGTCGAGGTATCGACAGGGGGTACGAGCAGTACTTC
CASSRGIDRGYEQYF
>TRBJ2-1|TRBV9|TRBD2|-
TGTGCCAGCAGCGTAGACCCAGCGGGAGCGTACTACAATGAGCAGTTCTTC
CASSVDPAGAYYNEQFF
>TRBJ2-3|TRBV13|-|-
TGTGCCAGCAGCTTAGGTCCTAGCACAGATACGCAGTATTTT
CASSLGPSTDTQYF
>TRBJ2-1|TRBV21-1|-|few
TGTGCCAGCAGCAGCAAAATTAGGTTCCGAGGGCTCAATGAGCAGTTCTTC
CASSSKIRFRGLNEQFF
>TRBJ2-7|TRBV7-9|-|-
TGTGCCAGCAGCAAACAATCAGGAGCGACCTACGAGCAGTACTTC
CASSKQSGATYEQYF
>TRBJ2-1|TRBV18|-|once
TGTGCCAGCTCACCACCTGCCGGGAGTGGTAGGAACAATGAGCAGTTCTTC
CASSPPAGSGRNNEQFF
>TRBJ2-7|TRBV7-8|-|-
TGTGCCAGCAGCTTAAAGTCCGGTGGGGGTAGCGGCTCCTACGAGCAGTACTTC
CASSLKSGGGSGSYEQYF
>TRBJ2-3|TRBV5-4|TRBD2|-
TGTGCCAGCAGCCACGGGGGGGGACCCACAGATACGCAGTATTTT
CASSHGGGPTDTQYF
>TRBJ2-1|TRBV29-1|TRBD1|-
TGCAGCAACCGGGACAGCAATGAGCAGTTCTTC
CSNRDSNEQFF
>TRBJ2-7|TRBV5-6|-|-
TGTGCCAGCAGCTTGGCCATGGGGGCATTCTACGAGCAGTACTTC
CASSLAMGAFYEQYF
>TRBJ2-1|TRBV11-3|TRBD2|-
TGTGCCAGCAGCTTAAGCGGGAGCTCCTACAATGAGCAGTTCTTC
CASSLSGSSYNEQFF
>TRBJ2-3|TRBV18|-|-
TGTGCCAGCTCACCACCGACAGATACGCAGTATTTT
CASSPPTDTQYF
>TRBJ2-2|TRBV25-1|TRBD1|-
TGTGCCAGCATGGTCACAGGGGGCAGAAGTTTAACCGGGGAGCTGTTTTTT
CASMVTGGRSLTGELFF
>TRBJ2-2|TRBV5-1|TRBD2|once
TGCGCCAGCGATCCGGGACTAGCGGGAGCCGGGGAGCTGTTTTTT
CASDPGLAGAGELFF
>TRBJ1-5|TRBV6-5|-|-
TGTGCCAGCAGACAGGGCGGGCAGCCCCAGCATTTT
CASRQGGQPQHF
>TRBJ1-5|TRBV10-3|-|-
TGTGCCATCAGTGGAGGAGGGGGTGGTGGTAGCAATCAGCCCCAGCATTTT
CAISGGGGGGSNQPQHF
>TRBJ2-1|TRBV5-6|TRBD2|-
TGTGCCAGCAGCAAACAGCGGGGGGACAATGAGCAGTTCTTC
CASSKQRGDNEQFF
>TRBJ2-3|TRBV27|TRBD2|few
TGTGCCATGCGAACTAGCGGGAGGGCCCACCACCTCCATCCACGGGATACGCAGTATTTT
CAMRTSGRAHHLHPRDTQYF
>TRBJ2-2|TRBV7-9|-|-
TGTGCCAGCAGCTCCGGTCAGCCCATCGACTATAGGCAGCTGTTTTTT
CASSSGQPIDYRQLFF
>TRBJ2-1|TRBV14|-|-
TGTGCCAGCAGCCCTAGACCGTCCGGGAGTCCTTACAATGAGCAGTTCTTC
CASSPRPSGSPYNEQFF
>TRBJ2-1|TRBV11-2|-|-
TGTGCCAGCAGCTTAGGACCCAGCTCCTACAATGAGCAGTTCTTC
CASSLGPSSYNEQFF
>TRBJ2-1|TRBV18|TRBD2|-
TGTGCCAGCTCATCCAGGACTAGCGGGAGTTCCTACAATGAGCAGTTCTTC
CASSSRTSGSSYNEQFF
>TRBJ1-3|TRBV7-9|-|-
TGTGCCAGCAGCTTCTCGACAGGAACCTTCTCTGGAAACACCATATATTTT
CASSFSTGTFSGNTIYF